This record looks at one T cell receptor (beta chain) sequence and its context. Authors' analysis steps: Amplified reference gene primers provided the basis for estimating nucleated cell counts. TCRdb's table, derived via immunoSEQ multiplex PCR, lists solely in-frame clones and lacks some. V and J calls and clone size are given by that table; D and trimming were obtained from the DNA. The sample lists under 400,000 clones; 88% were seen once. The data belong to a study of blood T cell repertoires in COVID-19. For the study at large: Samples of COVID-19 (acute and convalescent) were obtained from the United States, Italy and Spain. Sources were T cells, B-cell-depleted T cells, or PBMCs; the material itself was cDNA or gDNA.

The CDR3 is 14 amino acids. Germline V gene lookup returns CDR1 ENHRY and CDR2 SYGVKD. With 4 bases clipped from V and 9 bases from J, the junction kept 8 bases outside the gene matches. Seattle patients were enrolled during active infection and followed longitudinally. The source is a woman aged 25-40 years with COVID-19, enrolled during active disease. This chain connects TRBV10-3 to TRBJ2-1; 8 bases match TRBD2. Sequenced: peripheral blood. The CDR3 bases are TGTGCCATCAGTGGGGACGGGGGGGCTATTGAGCAGTTCTTC. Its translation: CAISGDGGAIEQFF.